This TCR beta chain derives from a study of OX40 agonist ivuxolimab in advanced cancers. The assay was immunoSEQ multiplex PCR, and TCRdb's table has in-frame clones only and misses some. The table records 85,000 or so clones, 70% to 90% of them present only once. The CDR3 is 15 amino acids. CDR1 is KGHSH, CDR2 LQKENI, per germline. The V end lost 0 bases, the J end lost 0 bases, and 6 bases lay between the germline ends. This rearrangement joins TRBV18 to TRBJ2-4, with D unresolved. The TCR was taken from an adult with an advanced solid tumor such as melanoma, head and neck, liver or kidney cancer. Sequenced material: CD4+ or CD8+ T cells sorted from blood, taken in a trial of the OX40 agonist ivuxolimab. The CDR3 is CASSPPSLAKNIQYF. The CDR3, as DNA: TGTGCCAGCTCACCACCCTCCTTAGCCAAAAACATTCAGTACTTC.